Listed below are T cell receptor beta chains from one sample, sequenced in a study of OX40 agonist ivuxolimab in advanced cancers. Assay: immunoSEQ multiplex PCR; the TCRdb copy retains only in-frame clones and omits some. In the table there are roughly 58,000 clones, over 80% of which are singletons. Sequenced material: CD4+ or CD8+ T cells sorted from blood, taken in a trial of the OX40 agonist ivuxolimab. The source of these receptors is an adult with an advanced solid tumor such as melanoma, head and neck, liver or kidney cancer. CDR3s include the opening cysteine and the closing phenylalanine or tryptophan. Fields, in order: V gene, J gene, clone size, D gene, CDR3 DNA, CDR3 protein. D genes are given only for firm matches. Size is stated for part of the rows, as once, few or many counts, or as a class when the clone is expanded.

TRBV5-1,TRBJ2-1,NA,TRBD2,TGCGCCAGCAGCTTGGCTAGCGGGGGGGCATATAATGAGCAGTTCTTC,CASSLASGGAYNEQFF
TRBV18,TRBJ2-5,NA,NA,TGTGCCAGCTCACCCCTTAGCAGCGGTGAGAAGACCCAGTACTTC,CASSPLSSGEKTQYF
TRBV11-2,TRBJ2-7,NA,NA,TGTGCCAGCAGCTTTGGACTGTTCGTATCCTACGAGCAGTACTTC,CASSFGLFVSYEQYF
TRBV2,TRBJ1-1,NA,NA,TGTGCCAGTAGTGGGGACATGAACACTGAAGCTTTCTTT,CASSGDMNTEAFF
TRBV4-2,TRBJ1-2,NA,TRBD1,TGTGCCAGCAGCCAAGATGGGGTTGGGACAGCCCGGGGCTACACCTTC,CASSQDGVGTARGYTF
TRBV19,TRBJ2-7,NA,NA,TGTGCCAGTAGGGGCGGCGAAAGAGGAAGCGAGCAGTACTTC,CASRGGERGSEQYF
TRBV6-6,TRBJ1-3,NA,TRBD1,TGTGCCAGCAGTTACACAACAGGGGGCGGAAACACCATATATTTT,CASSYTTGGGNTIYF
TRBV11-1,TRBJ1-1,few,NA,TGTGCCAGCAGCTTAGGAGGGTACGCTGAAGCTTTCTTT,CASSLGGYAEAFF
TRBV7-3,TRBJ2-1,NA,TRBD2,TGTGCCAGCAGTACTAGCGGGAGCAATGAGCAGTTCTTC,CASSTSGSNEQFF
TRBV5-1,TRBJ1-1,few,TRBD1,TGCGCCAGCAGCAACGGACAGGGAGGTGAAGCTTTCTTT,CASSNGQGGEAFF
TRBV15,TRBJ1-2,NA,NA,TGTGCCACCAGCAGGGGGGGGCAGGGGAACTATGGCTACACCTTC,CATSRGGQGNYGYTF
TRBV6-6,TRBJ2-3,NA,NA,TGTGCCAGCAGTCCCCAGGCAGATACGCAGTATTTT,CASSPQADTQYF
TRBV7-9,TRBJ2-7,NA,TRBD2,TGTGCCAGCAGCTTAACAGGGACTAGGTTCTACGAGCAGTACTTC,CASSLTGTRFYEQYF
TRBV4-3,TRBJ2-5,NA,NA,TGCGCCAGCAGCCAAACCTCCCAAGAGACCCAGTACTTC,CASSQTSQETQYF
TRBV4-1,TRBJ2-7,NA,NA,TGCGCCAGCAGCCGGACAAGAGGCGAGCGGCAGTACTTC,CASSRTRGERQYF
TRBV18,TRBJ2-7,NA,NA,TGTGCCAGCTCACCCCGACAGGGTGGGGGGGAGCAGTACTTC,CASSPRQGGGEQYF
TRBV16,TRBJ2-1,few,NA,TGTGCCAGCAGCCAATCGAGTCGGGATGGTGAGCAGTTCTTC,CASSQSSRDGEQFF
TRBV9,TRBJ2-1,NA,NA,TGTGCCAGCGCCCCGGGCGGGGACAATTACAATGAGCAGTTCTTC,CASAPGGDNYNEQFF
TRBV7-6,TRBJ2-2,NA,NA,TGTGCCAGCAGCAAGAGGATAAGGGGCTTAGGGAACACCGGGGAGCTGTTTTTT,CASSKRIRGLGNTGELFF
TRBV4-2,TRBJ2-3,NA,TRBD2,TGTGCCAGCAGCCAGCACCCCGGGACTAGCGGGGGTTACACAGATACGCAGTATTTT,CASSQHPGTSGGYTDTQYF
TRBV5-1,TRBJ2-5,NA,NA,TGCGCCAGCAGCAAACTAGGAGAGACCCAGTACTTC,CASSKLGETQYF
TRBV19,TRBJ2-5,NA,TRBD1,TGTGCCAGTAGTAACGACAGGGTTGAGACCCAGTACTTC,CASSNDRVETQYF
TRBV5-1,TRBJ2-1,NA,NA,TGCGCCAGCAGCTTGGGTCTCGGGTCCTACAATGAGCAGTTCTTC,CASSLGLGSYNEQFF
TRBV11-3,TRBJ2-2,NA,NA,TGTGCCAGCAGCTGGGTTGCAGGGGCCGGGGAGCTGTTTTTT,CASSWVAGAGELFF
TRBV5-6,TRBJ1-2,NA,TRBD1,TGTGCCAGCAGCTTGCGGACAGGGATCCCCAATGGCTACACCTTC,CASSLRTGIPNGYTF
TRBV6-1,TRBJ2-1,NA,TRBD1,TGTGCCAGCAGTGAAGGGAGGTATAGGGGGCTTGAAGATGAGCAGTTCTTC,CASSEGRYRGLEDEQFF
TRBV6-1,TRBJ1-3,NA,TRBD1,TGTGCCAGCAGGTGGGACAGTTCTGGCAACACCATATATTTT,CASRWDSSGNTIYF
TRBV6-6,TRBJ1-5,NA,NA,TGTGCCAGCAGTTACGGGTTGGGACAGCCCCAGCATTTT,CASSYGLGQPQHF
TRBV10-2,TRBJ2-2,NA,NA,TGCGCCAACCCCCGTCCCGGGAACACCGGGGAGCTGTTTTTT,CANPRPGNTGELFF